These T cell receptor beta chains were read from a single sample in a study of cytomegalovirus exposure and HLA in healthy donors. TCRdb's table, derived via immunoSEQ multiplex PCR, lists solely in-frame clones and lacks some. The sample carries tens of thousands of clones, more than 95% recorded once. Sequencing was performed on PBMCs. The source is a man aged 18 to 35 in good health and CMV-seronegative. The CDR3 runs from the conserved cysteine through the conserved F or W. D genes are given only for firm matches. The listing skips clone size in some rows; elsewhere it reads once, few, many or a size class.

D gene: .
V gene: TRBV6-5
clone size: .
J gene: TRBJ1-5
CDR3 DNA: TGTGCCAGCACCGGGGTCGGGGGTCAGCCCCAGCATTTT
CDR3 protein: CASTGVGGQPQHF

D gene: .
V gene: TRBV4-1
clone size: .
J gene: TRBJ1-3
CDR3 DNA: TGCGCCAGCAGCCGGGTCATGGAGACCGGAAACACCATATATTTT
CDR3 protein: CASSRVMETGNTIYF

D gene: .
V gene: TRBV18
clone size: once
J gene: TRBJ1-2
CDR3 DNA: TGTGCCAGCTCACTTGAGGGGCAGGGCTGGGAGGCCTCCTATGGCTACACCTTC
CDR3 protein: CASSLEGQGWEASYGYTF

D gene: TRBD1
V gene: TRBV19
clone size: once
J gene: TRBJ2-7
CDR3 DNA: TGTGCCAGTAGTAGGACAGGAGAAAACGACGAGCAGTACTTC
CDR3 protein: CASSRTGENDEQYF

D gene: .
V gene: TRBV15
clone size: .
J gene: TRBJ1-5
CDR3 DNA: TGTGCCACCAGCAGAGACAGGGATAGCAATCAGCCCCAGCATTTT
CDR3 protein: CATSRDRDSNQPQHF

D gene: .
V gene: TRBV5-1
clone size: .
J gene: TRBJ2-7
CDR3 DNA: TGCGCCAGCAGCTTGTATGGCAGTCCGAACGACTACGAGCAGTACTTC
CDR3 protein: CASSLYGSPNDYEQYF

D gene: TRBD1
V gene: TRBV28
clone size: .
J gene: TRBJ2-7
CDR3 DNA: TGTGCCAGCAGTCCGGGGGACAGGGGGCGTATCAACGAGCAGTACTTC
CDR3 protein: CASSPGDRGRINEQYF

D gene: .
V gene: TRBV6-1
clone size: .
J gene: TRBJ2-3
CDR3 DNA: TGTGCCAGCAGTGAAAATCCTTCGTATTTT
CDR3 protein: CASSENPSYF

D gene: .
V gene: TRBV28
clone size: .
J gene: TRBJ2-7
CDR3 DNA: TGTGCCAGCTTCGACAGGAGTCAAGTAGAGCAGTACTTC
CDR3 protein: CASFDRSQVEQYF

D gene: .
V gene: TRBV5-6
clone size: .
J gene: TRBJ1-4
CDR3 DNA: TGTGCCAGCAGCTTCGGGAGGGAGGAAAAACTGTTTTTT
CDR3 protein: CASSFGREEKLFF

D gene: TRBD2
V gene: TRBV6-1
clone size: .
J gene: TRBJ2-5
CDR3 DNA: TGTGCCAGCAGCCTGGGACTAGCGGAAGAGACCCAGTACTTC
CDR3 protein: CASSLGLAEETQYF

D gene: .
V gene: TRBV2
clone size: few
J gene: TRBJ1-3
CDR3 DNA: TGTGCCAGCAGAGTCCCGACAGGCTACTCTGGAAACACCATATATTTT
CDR3 protein: CASRVPTGYSGNTIYF

D gene: .
V gene: TRBV2
clone size: .
J gene: TRBJ2-2
CDR3 DNA: TGTGCCAGCAGAATACAGGGTAGCGGGGAGCTGTTTTTT
CDR3 protein: CASRIQGSGELFF

D gene: .
V gene: TRBV19
clone size: .
J gene: TRBJ1-1
CDR3 DNA: TGTGCCAGTAGTTCTCGACAGGCCAGCGCTGAAGCTTTCTTT
CDR3 protein: CASSSRQASAEAFF

D gene: .
V gene: TRBV10-1
clone size: .
J gene: TRBJ2-3
CDR3 DNA: TGCGCCAGCAGTAGGACACTAAGCACAGATACGCAGTATTTT
CDR3 protein: CASSRTLSTDTQYF

D gene: .
V gene: TRBV5-5
clone size: .
J gene: TRBJ1-1
CDR3 DNA: TGTGCCAGCAGCGCAAACCCGCGGGGGTCGGGGACTGAAGCTTTCTTT
CDR3 protein: CASSANPRGSGTEAFF

D gene: TRBD1
V gene: TRBV7-9
clone size: once
J gene: TRBJ1-3
CDR3 DNA: TGTGCCAGCAGCTTAGCCACAGGGGGACCTGGAAACACCATATATTTT
CDR3 protein: CASSLATGGPGNTIYF

D gene: TRBD2
V gene: TRBV7-9
clone size: .
J gene: TRBJ2-1
CDR3 DNA: TGTGCCAGCAGTCTCATCGGACTAGCACATGAGCAGTTCTTC
CDR3 protein: CASSLIGLAHEQFF

D gene: TRBD1
V gene: TRBV29-1
clone size: few
J gene: TRBJ2-7
CDR3 DNA: TGCAGCGTCACCCCGGCAGGGGGCATCGACGAGCAGTACTTC
CDR3 protein: CSVTPAGGIDEQYF

D gene: TRBD2
V gene: TRBV6-1
clone size: .
J gene: TRBJ2-3
CDR3 DNA: TGTGCCAGCAGTGTACTAGCGTCTACAGATACGCAGTATTTT
CDR3 protein: CASSVLASTDTQYF

D gene: .
V gene: TRBV7-2
clone size: .
J gene: TRBJ1-2
CDR3 DNA: TGTGCCGCCCAGGGGATCTATGGCTACACCTTC
CDR3 protein: CAAQGIYGYTF

D gene: TRBD1
V gene: TRBV29-1
clone size: .
J gene: TRBJ1-1
CDR3 DNA: TGCAGCGTTGTGTCAGGGGGTAACACTGAAGCTTTCTTT
CDR3 protein: CSVVSGGNTEAFF

D gene: TRBD2
V gene: TRBV19
clone size: .
J gene: TRBJ2-1
CDR3 DNA: TGTGCCAGTAGCTACGGGGGGAGTGAGCAGTTCTTC
CDR3 protein: CASSYGGSEQFF

D gene: .
V gene: TRBV10-2
clone size: .
J gene: TRBJ1-6
CDR3 DNA: TGCGCCAGCAGTGGAACAGCTAATAATTCACCCCTCCACTTT
CDR3 protein: CASSGTANNSPLHF

D gene: .
V gene: TRBV5-8
clone size: .
J gene: TRBJ1-5
CDR3 DNA: TGTGCCAGCAGCTTTCTGTCCGGGGTCTATAGCAATCAGCCCCAGCATTTT
CDR3 protein: CASSFLSGVYSNQPQHF

D gene: .
V gene: TRBV11-3
clone size: .
J gene: TRBJ2-6
CDR3 DNA: TGTGCCAGCAGCGCTAACAGGGCTGGGGCCAACGTCCTGACTTTC
CDR3 protein: CASSANRAGANVLTF

D gene: TRBD1
V gene: TRBV19
clone size: few
J gene: TRBJ1-5
CDR3 DNA: TGTGCCAGTACTCCTGGACAGGCGGATCAGCCCCAGCATTTT
CDR3 protein: CASTPGQADQPQHF

D gene: .
V gene: TRBV6-5
clone size: .
J gene: TRBJ1-4
CDR3 DNA: TGTGCCAGCACCCCGAGAAACGGCCGCGGTGGTAAACTGTTTTTT
CDR3 protein: CASTPRNGRGGKLFF

D gene: .
V gene: TRBV27
clone size: .
J gene: TRBJ1-3
CDR3 DNA: TGTGCCAGCGGGTCGGAGGCGGGTGGAAACACCATATATTTT
CDR3 protein: CASGSEAGGNTIYF

D gene: TRBD1
V gene: TRBV6-6
clone size: .
J gene: TRBJ1-2
CDR3 DNA: TGTGCCAGCGGACAGGCCCTTAACTATGGCTACACCTTC
CDR3 protein: CASGQALNYGYTF

D gene: TRBD2
V gene: TRBV5-4
clone size: .
J gene: TRBJ2-7
CDR3 DNA: TGTGCCAGCAGCACCCAACTAGCGGGAGGAACCTACGAGCAGTACTTC
CDR3 protein: CASSTQLAGGTYEQYF

D gene: TRBD2
V gene: TRBV6-4
clone size: many
J gene: TRBJ2-2
CDR3 DNA: TGTGCCAGCAGTGACTCGCGGGAGGGCCCCGGGGAGCTGTTTTTT
CDR3 protein: CASSDSREGPGELFF

D gene: .
V gene: TRBV5-6
clone size: .
J gene: TRBJ1-4
CDR3 DNA: TGTGCCAGCAGCTCGTCAGGCCTTGAAAAACTGTTTTTT
CDR3 protein: CASSSSGLEKLFF

D gene: TRBD1
V gene: TRBV6-1
clone size: .
J gene: TRBJ1-3
CDR3 DNA: TGTGCCAGCAGTGATCCGACAGGGGAGGGTAGAAACACCATATATTTT
CDR3 protein: CASSDPTGEGRNTIYF

D gene: .
V gene: TRBV11-3
clone size: .
J gene: TRBJ2-1
CDR3 DNA: TGTGCCAGCAGCCTCATTCGGGACAATGAGCAGTTCTTC
CDR3 protein: CASSLIRDNEQFF

D gene: .
V gene: TRBV2
clone size: .
J gene: TRBJ1-2
CDR3 DNA: TGTGCCAGCAGTCACCCCCTAGGGGGGGCCGCTAACTATGGCTACACCTTC
CDR3 protein: CASSHPLGGAANYGYTF

D gene: .
V gene: TRBV5-1
clone size: .
J gene: TRBJ2-3
CDR3 DNA: TGCGCCAGCAGCCAGGTCCCACTAGAGGGCACAGATACGCAGTATTTT
CDR3 protein: CASSQVPLEGTDTQYF

D gene: .
V gene: TRBV18
clone size: .
J gene: TRBJ2-4
CDR3 DNA: TGTGCCAGCTCACCCGGAACAGGGATGGCCAAAAACATTCAGTACTTC
CDR3 protein: CASSPGTGMAKNIQYF

D gene: TRBD1
V gene: TRBV10-3
clone size: .
J gene: TRBJ1-2
CDR3 DNA: TGTGCCATCAGAGGACAGGGTCGAGGCTACACCTTC
CDR3 protein: CAIRGQGRGYTF

D gene: .
V gene: TRBV4-2
clone size: .
J gene: TRBJ2-1
CDR3 DNA: TGTGCCAGCAGCCAAAACAAATTAGCGGCATCCTACAATGAGCAGTTCTTC
CDR3 protein: CASSQNKLAASYNEQFF

D gene: TRBD1
V gene: TRBV6-6
clone size: once
J gene: TRBJ2-3
CDR3 DNA: TGTGCCAGCAGGACAGGGGGCGGAGATACGCAGTATTTT
CDR3 protein: CASRTGGGDTQYF

D gene: .
V gene: TRBV4-1
clone size: once
J gene: TRBJ2-7
CDR3 DNA: TGCGCCAGCAGTCCTCAAACCGGCTACGAGCAGTACTTC
CDR3 protein: CASSPQTGYEQYF

D gene: .
V gene: TRBV6-5
clone size: once
J gene: TRBJ2-3
CDR3 DNA: TGTGCCAGCAGCCTATCCCTAACAGATACGCAGTATTTT
CDR3 protein: CASSLSLTDTQYF

D gene: TRBD1
V gene: TRBV5-4
clone size: .
J gene: TRBJ2-3
CDR3 DNA: TGTGCCAGCAGCTTAGGGACAGGGAACGCAGATACGCAGTATTTT
CDR3 protein: CASSLGTGNADTQYF

D gene: .
V gene: TRBV7-3
clone size: .
J gene: TRBJ2-1
CDR3 DNA: TGTGCCAGCAGCCCGGGGGGCAGGGCGCAGTTCTTC
CDR3 protein: CASSPGGRAQFF

D gene: TRBD1
V gene: TRBV19
clone size: few
J gene: TRBJ1-2
CDR3 DNA: TGTGCCAGTAGTATCCCCGGGACAGGGGCAGTCTATGGCTACACCTTC
CDR3 protein: CASSIPGTGAVYGYTF

D gene: .
V gene: TRBV19
clone size: .
J gene: TRBJ2-1
CDR3 DNA: TGTGCCAGTAGCTCTGACACGAGCTCCTACAATGAGCAGTTCTTC
CDR3 protein: CASSSDTSSYNEQFF

D gene: TRBD1
V gene: TRBV6-5
clone size: .
J gene: TRBJ1-4
CDR3 DNA: TGTGCCAGCAGTTACTCAGGGACAGGAGATGAAAAACTGTTTTTT
CDR3 protein: CASSYSGTGDEKLFF

D gene: TRBD1
V gene: TRBV7-9
clone size: .
J gene: TRBJ1-1
CDR3 DNA: TGTGCCAGCAGCTTAGTTCGTAGTAGCCAGGGGGGCACTGAAGCTTTCTTT
CDR3 protein: CASSLVRSSQGGTEAFF